The 5 T cell receptor beta chains below all came from one sample that was sequenced in a study of shared T cell receptors in the human thymus. Assay: immunoSEQ multiplex PCR; the TCRdb copy retains only in-frame clones and omits some. In the table there are approximately 490,000 clones, around 78% of which are singletons. These same data were also listed under a study on human thymus T cells.

Specimen: thymocytes. The source of these receptors is a boy younger than two with a congenital heart defect.

The chain combines TRBV20-1 with TRBJ2-1; D is unresolved. This CDR3 is built from 11 residues. The V gene lost 2 bases and the J gene lost 9 bases, with 8 bases spanning the gap. CDR1 DFQATT and CDR2 SNEGSKA come from the germline V gene (reference sequence). Here the CDR3 reads CSARPPSEQFF. CDR3 in DNA: TGCAGTGCTAGACCCCCGAGTGAGCAGTTCTTC.

The V and J genes are TRBV18 and TRBJ1-2; the D gene is possibly TRBD1 (6 bases). Germline assignment: CDR1 KGHSH and CDR2 LQKENI. Trimming took 3 bases from V and 4 from J, leaving 18 bases between them. The CDR3 loop spans 16 amino acids. CDR3: CASSPREGVRTYGYTF. The CDR3, as DNA: TGTGCCAGCTCACCGCGGGAGGGGGTACGGACCTATGGCTACACCTTC.

The J gene is TRBJ1-3, the V gene TRBV13, with no clear D. Germline CDR1 reads PRHDT; CDR2 reads FYEKMQ (reference sequence). This CDR3 comprises 14 residues. V was cut by 9 bases and J by 0 bases, with 12 bases left in between. The CDR3 region is CASISGPSGNTIYF. In nucleotides, the CDR3 is TGTGCCAGTATCTCAGGCCCCTCTGGAAACACCATATATTTT.

The chain combines TRBV5-6 with TRBJ2-7; 7 bases line up with TRBD1. V lost 5 bases to trimming and J lost 1 base; unmatched junction nucleotides: 9. Germline CDR1 is SGHDT and CDR2 is YYEEEE. CDR3 length equals 15 residues. CDR3 DNA: TGTGCCAGCAGTTGGCGACAGGGTTCATCCTACGAGCAGTACTTC. Translated, it gives CASSWRQGSSYEQYF.

There are a few counts of this clone. The CDR3 spells CASRQREKLFF. CDR3 DNA: TGTGCCAGCCGCCAGCGGGAAAAACTGTTTTTT. The chain employs TRBV18 and TRBJ1-4; D unresolved. This CDR3 is built from 11 residues. Trimming shortened V by 8 bases and J by 8 bases, and 9 bases separated the two germline ends. Germline CDR1 is KGHSH and CDR2 is LQKENI. Full variable domain (rest looked up from reference TRBV18 and TRBJ1-4): NAGVMQNPRHLVRRRGQEARLRCSPMKGHSHVYWYRQLPEEGLKFMVYLQKENIIDESGMPKERFSAEFPKEGPSILRIQQVVRGDSAAYFCASRQREKLFFGSGTQLSVL.